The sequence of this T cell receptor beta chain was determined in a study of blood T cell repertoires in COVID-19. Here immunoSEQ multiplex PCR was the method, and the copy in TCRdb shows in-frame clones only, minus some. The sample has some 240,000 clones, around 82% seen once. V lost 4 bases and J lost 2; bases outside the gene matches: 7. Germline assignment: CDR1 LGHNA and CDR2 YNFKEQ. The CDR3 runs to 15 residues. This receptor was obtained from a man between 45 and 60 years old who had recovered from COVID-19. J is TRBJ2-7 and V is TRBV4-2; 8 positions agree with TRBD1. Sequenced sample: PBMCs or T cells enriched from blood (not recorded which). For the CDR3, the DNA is TGTGCCAGCAGCCGGTCGACAGGGGCAGCCTACGAGCAGTACTTC. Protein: CASSRSTGAAYEQYF.